This T cell receptor (beta chain) came from a study of cytotoxic CD8 clonotypes in ibrutinib-treated CLL. The intended depth for sequencing was 1 in 200,000 to 1 in 1 million T cells. Data came from immunoSEQ multiplex PCR; TCRdb stores just in-frame clones and leaves some out. The sample yields 50,000 to 65,000 clones, about 72% seen once. The CDR3 covers 14 residues. Germline values: CDR1 MNHNS, CDR2 SASEGT. V was clipped by 2 bases and J by 8 bases, with 13 bases between them. Sample: PBMCs, taken after 12 months of ibrutinib treatment. This clonotype originated in a human donor with chronic lymphocytic leukemia. The J gene is TRBJ1-3, the V gene TRBV6-1, with a possible D match to TRBD1 (6 bases). The CDR3 is CASSEMGRGDTIYF. In DNA form, the CDR3 reads TGTGCCAGCAGTGAAATGGGCAGGGGTGACACCATATATTTT.